The sequence of this T cell receptor (beta chain) was determined in a study of blood T cells in healthy people across ages. Study-wide points: The unknown donor CMV status may have confounded expanded clonotype changes.

There are 14 residues in the CDR3. The junction had 2 bases not matched to a gene; V was cut back by 2 bases and J by 4 bases. Germline V lookup: CDR1 MNHEY, CDR2 SVGAGI. Sample-barcoded 5' priming and a J-beta primer mix drove a second PCR of roughly 7 to 11 cycles. TCRdb reprocessed the 5' RACE reads via MiXCR and lists one record per CDR3 protein. Here the sample spans 1.5 million or so distinct CDR3 sequences, 42% being singletons. As to this clonotype: Its specificity is not known.

This chain joins TRBV6-5 and TRBJ1-5, with 7 bases fitting TRBD1. Sequencing was performed on blood. The clonotype originates from a woman aged 18-29 years in good health. CDR3 nucleotides: TGTGCCAGCAGTTACAGGGGGCAAAATCAGCCCCAGCATTTT. Its protein is CASSYRGQNQPQHF.